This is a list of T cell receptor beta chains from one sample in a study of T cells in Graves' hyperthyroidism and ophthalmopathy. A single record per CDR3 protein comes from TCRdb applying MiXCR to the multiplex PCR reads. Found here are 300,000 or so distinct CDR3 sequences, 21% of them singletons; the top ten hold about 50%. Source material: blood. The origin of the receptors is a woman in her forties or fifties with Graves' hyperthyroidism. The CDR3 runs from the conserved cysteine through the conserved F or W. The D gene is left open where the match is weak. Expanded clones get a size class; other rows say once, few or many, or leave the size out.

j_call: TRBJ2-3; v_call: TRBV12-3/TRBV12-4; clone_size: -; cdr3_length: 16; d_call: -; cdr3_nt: TGTGCCAGCAGTTTCGTTATGGGAATAGGCACAGATACGCAGTATTTT; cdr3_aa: CASSFVMGIGTDTQYF
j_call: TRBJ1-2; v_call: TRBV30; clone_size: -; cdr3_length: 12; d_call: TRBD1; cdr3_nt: TGTGCCTGGAGTCTCGGGACAGGAGGCTACACCTTC; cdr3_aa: CAWSLGTGGYTF
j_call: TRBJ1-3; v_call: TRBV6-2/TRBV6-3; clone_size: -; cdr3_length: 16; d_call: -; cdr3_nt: TGTGCCAGCAGTTACCTTGAATCCTCCTCTGGAAACACCATATATTTT; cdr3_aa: CASSYLESSSGNTIYF
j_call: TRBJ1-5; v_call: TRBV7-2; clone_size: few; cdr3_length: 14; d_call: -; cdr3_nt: TGCGCCAGCAGCCATGGATGGTTGGGGCAGCCCCAGCATTTT; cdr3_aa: CASSHGWLGQPQHF
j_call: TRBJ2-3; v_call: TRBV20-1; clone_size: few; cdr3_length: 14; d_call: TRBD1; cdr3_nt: TGCAGTGCTTACGACAGGGGCGTCACAGATACGCAGTATTTT; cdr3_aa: CSAYDRGVTDTQYF
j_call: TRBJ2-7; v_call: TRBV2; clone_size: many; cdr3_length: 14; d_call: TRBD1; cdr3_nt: TGTGCCAGCAGAGGGACAGGGGGCTTGAACGAGCAGTACTTC; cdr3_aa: CASRGTGGLNEQYF
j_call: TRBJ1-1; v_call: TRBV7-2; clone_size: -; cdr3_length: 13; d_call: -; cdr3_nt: TGTGCCAGCAGCTTAGACAGTATTGGTGAAGCTTTCTTT; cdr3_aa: CASSLDSIGEAFF
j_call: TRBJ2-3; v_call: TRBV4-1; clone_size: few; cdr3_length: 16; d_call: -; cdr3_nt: TGCGCCAGCAGCCCCTACCGGGACCTGAGCACAGATACGCAGTATTTT; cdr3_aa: CASSPYRDLSTDTQYF
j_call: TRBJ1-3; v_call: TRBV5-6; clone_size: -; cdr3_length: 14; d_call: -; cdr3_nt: TGTGCCAGCAGCTGGCAGGGGACTGGAAACACCATATATTTT; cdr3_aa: CASSWQGTGNTIYF
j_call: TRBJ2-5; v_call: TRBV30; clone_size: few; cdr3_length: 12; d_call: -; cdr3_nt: TGTGCCTGGAGTATGACCCAAGAGACCCAGTACTTC; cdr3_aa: CAWSMTQETQYF
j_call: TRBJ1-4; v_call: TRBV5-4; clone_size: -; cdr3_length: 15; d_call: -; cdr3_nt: TGTGCCAGCAGCTTGGCCGAAGGGTCTAATGAAAAACTGTTTTTT; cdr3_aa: CASSLAEGSNEKLFF
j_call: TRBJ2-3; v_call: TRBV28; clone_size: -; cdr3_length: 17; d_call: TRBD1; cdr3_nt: TGTGCCAGCAGCGCTACCGGGACAGGGTGGAGCACAGATACGCAGTATTTT; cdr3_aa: CASSATGTGWSTDTQYF